Shown below are 13 T cell receptor beta chains from a single sample sequenced in a study of chemoradiotherapy in HPV16-positive cancers. Generated by immunoSEQ multiplex PCR, the TCRdb table keeps only in-frame clones and is missing some. The table includes about 3,400 clones, around nine tenths detected once. Sequenced material: blood, taken from a patient who underwent chemoradiotherapy. Receptors originate from a human donor with HPV-associated anogenital cancer.

V gene TRBV9 combines with J gene TRBJ2-7; 8 bases are shared with TRBD1. CDR1 SGDLS and CDR2 YYNGEE come from the germline V gene. J was trimmed by 6 bases and V by 4 bases; bases with no gene match: 6. This CDR3 region has 13 residues. CDR3 nucleotides: TGTGCCAGCAGCACCGGACAGGGAGGCGAGCAGTACTTC. It encodes CASSTGQGGEQYF. The entire variable domain, with the rest obtained from reference TRBV9 and TRBJ2-7, is as follows: DSGVTQTPKHLITATGQRVTLRCSPRSGDLSVYWYQQSLDQGLQFLIQYYNGEERAKGNILERFSAQQFPDLHSELNLSSLELGDSALYFCASSTGQGGEQYFGPGTRLTVT.

The rearrangement links TRBV28 to TRBJ1-2, with D perhaps TRBD1 (6 bases). V lost 2 bases, J lost 6 bases, and 7 bases lay in between. Germline V gives CDR1 MDHEN, CDR2 SYDVKM. The CDR3 is 12 residues long. CDR3: CASSLAGDGYTF. CDR3 bases: TGTGCCAGCAGTTTAGCAGGGGATGGCTACACCTTC.

This clone was recorded only once. The chain combines TRBV18 with TRBJ2-5; D not certain. Germline CDR1 reads KGHSH; CDR2 reads LQKENI. V gave up 0 bases and J gave up 4 bases, with 6 bases separating them. The CDR3 is made up of 13 amino acids. The CDR3 region is CASSPPVIETQYF. In DNA, the CDR3 is TGTGCCAGCTCACCACCCGTAATAGAGACCCAGTACTTC.

This rearrangement joins TRBV11-2 to TRBJ1-1; no clear D. V was shortened by 3 bases and J by 2 bases, with 10 bases between the two germline ends. The CDR3 totals 14 residues. CDR1 is SGHAT and CDR2 is FQNNGV in the germline V gene. CDR3 coding DNA: TGTGCCAGCAGCTTGGGGTCACGAAACACTGAAGCTTTCTTT. Its protein is CASSLGSRNTEAFF.

This clone showed up just a few times. This chain joins TRBV1 and TRBJ2-6; the table's D call of TRBD1 was not tested on the DNA. TRBV1 is given as a pseudogene. CDR3 length: 14 amino acids. This CDR3 is CTSSAQSRANVLTF. CDR3 coding DNA: TGCACCAGCAGCGCACAAAGTCGGGCCAACGTCCTGACTTTC.

V is TRBV7-6 and J is TRBJ2-3; tentative D call: TRBD1 (5 bases). The CDR3 is 15 amino acids. The V gene lost 5 bases and the J gene lost 3 bases, with 15 bases spanning the gap. Germline V lookup: CDR1 SGHVS, CDR2 FNYEAQ. DNA for the CDR3: TGTGCCAGCAGCCAAAGGGGCTTGGGGACAGATACGCAGTATTTT. Its protein product is CASSQRGLGTDTQYF.

The CDR3 nucleotides read TGTGCCAGCTCACCGTTTCCCCCAGGAATTCGGAATGAGCAGTTCTTC. Translating gives CASSPFPPGIRNEQFF. The chain joins TRBV18 to TRBJ2-1, with D unresolved. The CDR3 consists of 16 residues. Germline V lookup: CDR1 KGHSH, CDR2 LQKENI. The ends were cut back, 3 bases at V and 7 bases at J, with 19 bases in the middle.

The chain combines TRBV7-3 with TRBJ1-1, with a tentative D call TRBD1 (5 bases). V was shortened by 5 bases and J by 3 bases, with 16 bases between the two germline ends. The CDR3 totals 15 residues. From germline, CDR1 is SGHTA and CDR2 FQGTGA. CDR3 in amino acids: CASSQVGVVDTEAFF. CDR3 sequence (DNA): TGTGCCAGCAGCCAAGTAGGGGTCGTGGACACTGAAGCTTTCTTT. The entire variable domain, with the rest obtained from reference TRBV7-3 and TRBJ1-1, is as follows: GAGVSQTPSNKVTEKGKYVELRCDPISGHTALYWYRQSLGQGPEFLIYFQGTGAADDSGLPNDRFFAVRPEGSVSTLKIQRTERGDSAVYLCASSQVGVVDTEAFFGQGTRLTVV.

CDR3 DNA: TGTGCCAGCAGTGAAGGTGGGGCAGGGGTGAACTATGGCTACACCTTC. It encodes CASSEGGAGVNYGYTF. V and J are TRBV6-1 and TRBJ1-2; D is possibly TRBD1 (6 bases). The CDR3 spans 16 residues. Germline CDR1 reads MNHNS; CDR2 reads SASEGT. With 1 base removed from V and 2 bases from J, the gap between germline ends came to 14 bases.

This chain connects TRBV29-1 to TRBJ1-4, with 8 bases matching TRBD1. CDR3 length equals 13 residues. V was clipped by 7 bases and J by 7 bases; unmatched bases: 8. CDR1 is SQVTM and CDR2 is ANQGSEA in the germline V gene. The CDR3 bases are TGCAGCGCCTGGACAGGGAAGGGTGAAAAACTGTTTTTT. Its protein is CSAWTGKGEKLFF.

This clone was seen only once. The chain has TRBV5-1 and TRBJ2-1; D perhaps matches TRBD2 (6 bases). CDR1 SGHRS and CDR2 YFSETQ come from the germline V gene. V dropped 6 bases and J dropped 0 bases, with 13 bases sitting between them. CDR3 length equals 15 residues. The CDR3 loop reads CASTKEGSSYNEQFF. The CDR3 DNA is TGCGCCAGCACCAAGGAGGGTAGCTCCTACAATGAGCAGTTCTTC.

The chain uses TRBV5-8 and TRBJ1-1; the D is unclear. CDR1 is SGHTS, CDR2 YDEGEE, per germline. This CDR3 is built from 15 residues. V shed 1 base and J shed 4 bases, with 14 bases lying between them. In nucleotides, the CDR3 is TGTGCCAGCAGCTTGCTGGAGGAATTGGTCACTGAAGCTTTCTTT. It yields the protein CASSLLEELVTEAFF.

Of note for this clone: One end of the junction does not line up with germline, which may come from a read error. The CDR3 nucleotides read TGTACCAGCAGGCGGGACGGGTGGGGGCCCCAGCATTTT. Its protein is CTSRRDGWGPQHF. The chain links TRBV6-5 to TRBJ1-5, with a tentative D call TRBD1 (5 bases). This CDR3 is built from 13 residues. The germline V gene encodes CDR1 MNHEY and CDR2 SVGAGI.